This T cell receptor beta chain appears in the sequencing data of a study of cytomegalovirus exposure and HLA in healthy donors. Germline V gene data show CDR1 as LNHDA and CDR2 as SQIVND (reference sequence). With 5 bases removed from V and 4 bases from J, the gap between germline ends came to 11 bases. This CDR3 has 13 amino acids. PCR employed 60 Vbeta and 13 Jbeta primers. Only in-frame clones appear in the TCRdb table, and some are missing; sequencing was by immunoSEQ multiplex PCR. The profile covers roughly 120,000 clones, with about 8.5% appearing a single time and 4.5% to 7% taken by the ten largest.

The sample taken for sequencing was PBMCs. The gene calls are TRBV19 and TRBJ2-5; D unresolved. The TCR sequence derives from a man aged 40-49 years in good health and CMV-seronegative. This chain's CDR3 is CASSASEVETQYF. The CDR3 DNA reads as TGTGCCAGTAGTGCGTCAGAGGTAGAGACCCAGTACTTC.